Following are 30 T cell receptor beta chains from one sample sequenced in a study of long-term antiretroviral therapy in people with HIV. The authors ran the immunoSEQ assay, v3.0, at survey level. The assay was immunoSEQ multiplex PCR, and TCRdb's table has in-frame clones only and misses some. The sample has about 20,000 clones; around 84% are singletons. The sequencing used unsorted PBMCs, collected 1.3 years after starting antiretroviral therapy. These TCRs come from a man aged 55 to 69 with HIV.

This chain connects TRBV27 to TRBJ1-5; D possibly corresponds to TRBD1 (5 bases). The CDR3 has 14 residues. Germline CDR1 reads MNHEY; CDR2 reads SMNVEV (reference sequence). The V end was cut by 3 bases, the J end by 8 bases, with 14 bases between. CDR3 nucleotides: TGTGCCAGCAGTTTGATTCAGGGACGGGAGCCCCAGCATTTT. It yields the protein CASSLIQGREPQHF.

CDR3 nucleotide sequence: TGTGCCAGCAGAGGACAGGGGGCGACCTACGAGCAGTACTTC. Translated, it gives CASRGQGATYEQYF. The V gene is TRBV5-4, the J gene TRBJ2-7; 11 positions match TRBD1. Germline assignment: CDR1 SGHNT and CDR2 YYREEE (reference sequence). CDR3 size: 14 residues. J lost 2 bases, V lost 5 bases, and 3 bases had no gene match.

The chain links TRBV6-5 to TRBJ1-3; D remains unclear. Germline-derived CDR1 and CDR2 are MNHEY and SVGAGI. Trimming stripped 0 bases from V and 0 bases from J, with 6 bases between. The length of the CDR3 is 15 residues. CDR3 nucleotides: TGTGCCAGCAGTTACTCCGTTCTCTCTGGAAACACCATATATTTT. Residues: CASSYSVLSGNTIYF.

The rearrangement links TRBV6-1 to TRBJ2-3; the D gene is possibly TRBD1 (6 bases). Germline V CDR1 and CDR2: MNHNS, SASEGT. The CDR3 has 14 amino acids. V was pared by 6 bases and J by 2 bases, with 12 bases between. The CDR3 spells CASRLDRITDTQYF. As DNA, the CDR3 is TGTGCCAGCAGGCTGGACAGAATCACAGATACGCAGTATTTT.

This clone appeared once. The chain joins TRBV2 to TRBJ2-1, with TRBD2 matching 11 bases. The V segment lost 3 bases and the J segment 6 bases; nucleotides outside the gene matches: 10. The CDR3 is made up of 17 amino acids. Per the germline V gene, CDR1 is SNHLY and CDR2 is FYNNEI. CDR3 region: CASSEDVTSGIRNEQFF. The CDR3 DNA is TGTGCCAGCAGTGAGGACGTGACTAGCGGGATTCGCAATGAGCAGTTCTTC.

This sequence joins TRBV27 and TRBJ1-4, with a weak D call TRBD1 (5 bases). The CDR3 length is 14 residues. Germline CDR1 MNHEY, CDR2 SMNVEV (reference sequence). Deletions cut 4 bases from V and 8 bases from J, with 14 bases between. The CDR3: CASSSILEGEKLFF. The CDR3 DNA reads as TGTGCCAGCAGTTCGATCCTTGAGGGGGAAAAACTGTTTTTT.

This sequence joins TRBV5-4 and TRBJ2-7; 7 bases line up with TRBD1. CDR1 and CDR2 (germline): SGHNT, YYREEE (reference sequence). The junction had 7 bases not matched to a gene; V was cut back by 4 bases and J by 0 bases. CDR3 size: 15 residues. The DNA of the CDR3 is TGTGCCAGCAGCCCAAGGGGGACAGACTCCTACGAGCAGTACTTC. It codes for CASSPRGTDSYEQYF.

This clone has more than one count but fewer than ten. The chain carries TRBV29-1 and TRBJ1-1; D unresolved. CDR1 and CDR2 from the germline V gene are SQVTM and ANQGSEA. V lost 0 bases and J 3 bases, leaving 11 bases between the germline ends. The CDR3 loop spans 14 amino acids. The CDR3 region is CSVEEKTAHTEAFF. The CDR3 nucleotides are TGCAGCGTTGAAGAAAAAACAGCTCACACTGAAGCTTTCTTT.

V usage is TRBV25-1 and J usage is TRBJ2-6; tentatively, D is TRBD1 or TRBD2 (5 bases each). CDR3 length equals 17 residues. V lost 5 bases, J lost 0 bases, and 14 bases lay in between. Germline CDR1 and CDR2: MGHDK and SYGVNS. The CDR3 loop is CASSPGTGSSGANVLTF. The CDR3 nucleotides read TGTGCCAGCAGTCCCGGGACGGGGAGCTCTGGGGCCAACGTCCTGACTTTC.

The rearrangement uses TRBV10-1 and TRBJ2-3; TRBD2 is a possible D gene (5 bases). The V gene lost 11 bases and the J gene lost 2 bases, with 17 bases spanning the gap. In germline, CDR1 is WNHNN, CDR2 SYGVQD (reference sequence). The CDR3 contains 14 residues. The CDR3 loop is CASAPTRFTDTQYF. Here the CDR3 DNA reads TGCGCCTCCGCCCCAACTAGATTCACAGATACGCAGTATTTT.

The chain recombines TRBV30 with TRBJ2-2, with D perhaps matching TRBD1 (5 bases). The CDR3 covers 16 residues. Germline CDR1 reads GTSNPN; CDR2 reads SVGIG (reference sequence). Trimming stripped 0 bases from V and 0 bases from J, with 11 bases between. CDR3 in amino acids: CAWSVGAGTNTGELFF. The DNA for the CDR3 is TGTGCCTGGAGTGTAGGCGCAGGGACGAACACCGGGGAGCTGTTTTTT. Full variable domain (outside the CDR3, taken from reference TRBV30 and TRBJ2-2): SQTIHQWPATLVQPVGSPLSLECTVEGTSNPNLYWYRQAAGRGLQLLFYSVGIGQISSEVPQNLSASRPQDRQFILSSKKLLLSDSGFYLCAWSVGAGTNTGELFFGEGSRLTVL.

This sequence joins TRBV13 and TRBJ1-2, with 7 nucleotides matching TRBD1. CDR1 is PRHDT and CDR2 is FYEKMQ in the germline V gene (reference sequence). Trimming took 5 bases from V and 3 from J; bases not matched to a gene: 6. This CDR3 comprises 14 residues. CDR3: CASSVGQLDYGYTF. In nucleotides, the CDR3 is TGTGCCAGCAGCGTGGGACAGCTTGACTATGGCTACACCTTC.

The chain combines TRBV5-4 with TRBJ1-3, with TRBD1 matching over 7 bases. With 5 bases clipped from V and 0 bases from J, the junction kept 8 bases outside the gene matches. Germline values: CDR1 SGHNT, CDR2 YYREEE (reference sequence). This CDR3 region has 16 residues. CDR3 nucleotide sequence: TGTGCCAGCAGGATGACAGGGAGGGTCTCTGGAAACACCATATATTTT. Translating it yields CASRMTGRVSGNTIYF. The variable domain in full, with the rest retrieved from reference TRBV5-4 and TRBJ1-3, is ETGVTQSPTHLIKTRGQQVTLRCSSQSGHNTVSWYQQALGQGPQFIFQYYREEENGRGNFPPRFSGLQFPNYSSELNVNALELDDSALYLCASRMTGRVSGNTIYFGEGSWLTVV.

This clone was seen only once. The rearrangement links TRBV5-6 to TRBJ2-3, with unresolved D. V was trimmed by 6 bases and J by 0 bases, leaving 8 bases between them. This CDR3 has 13 amino acids. Looked up from germline, CDR1 is SGHDT and CDR2 is YYEEEE. The CDR3, as DNA: TGTGCCAGCACCCGACGGAGCACAGATACGCAGTATTTT. Its protein product is CASTRRSTDTQYF. The full variable domain, its missing parts supplied by reference TRBV5-6 and TRBJ2-3, is DAGVTQSPTHLIKTRGQQVTLRCSPKSGHDTVSWYQQALGQGPQFIFQYYEEEERQRGNFPDRFSGHQFPNYSSELNVNALLLGDSALYLCASTRRSTDTQYFGPGTRLTVL.

About this clone itself: Other DNA variants within this sample encode the same CDR3. The rearrangement joins TRBV11-2 to TRBJ2-2; 15 nucleotides agree with TRBD2. The junction had 3 bases not matched to a gene; V was cut back by 1 base and J by 6 bases. The germline V gene has CDR1 SGHAT and CDR2 FQNNGV. The CDR3 is 17 residues long. CDR3 sequence: CASSLARTSGRAGELFF. The CDR3 DNA reads as TGTGCCAGCAGCTTAGCCCGGACTAGCGGGAGGGCCGGGGAGCTGTTTTTT.

The chain carries TRBV4-3 and TRBJ2-1, with D tentatively TRBD2 (5 bases). V lost 0 bases to trimming and J lost 15 bases, with 15 bases between them. The CDR3 totals 13 residues. Per germline, CDR1 LGHNA and CDR2 YSLEER. This CDR3 reads CASSQDLKEEGFF. In DNA form, the CDR3 reads TGCGCCAGCAGCCAAGATTTAAAGGAGGAAGGGTTCTTC.

The sample holds a few counts of this clone. The rearrangement uses TRBV11-3 and TRBJ2-7; D is possibly TRBD1 or TRBD2 (5 bases each). The V end lost 4 bases, the J end lost 1 base, and 8 bases lay between the germline ends. The CDR3 totals 13 residues. From germline, CDR1 is SGHNT and CDR2 YENEEA. The CDR3 DNA reads as TGTGCCAGCAGCTCGGGACCTTCCTACGAGCAGTACTTC. Its protein is CASSSGPSYEQYF.

The chain uses TRBV7-2 and TRBJ1-1; D call uncertain. This CDR3 spans 11 amino acids. The ends were cut back, 4 bases at V and 4 bases at J, with 4 bases in the middle. Germline CDR1 is SGHTA and CDR2 is FQGNSA. The CDR3 coding sequence is TGTGCCAGCAGCTCAATCACTGAAGCTTTCTTT. Translated: CASSSITEAFF.

The CDR3 loop is CASSPRDRAYEQYF. CDR3 sequence (DNA): TGTGCCAGCAGCCCCCGGGACAGAGCCTACGAGCAGTACTTC. The chain carries TRBV7-9 and TRBJ2-7; 7 bases are a match to TRBD1. The CDR3 runs 14 residues. The trim removed 5 bases at V and 2 bases at J, leaving 6 bases unmatched. Germline loops: CDR1 SEHNR, CDR2 FQNEAQ (reference sequence). The variable domain in full, with the rest retrieved from reference TRBV7-9 and TRBJ2-7, is DTGVSQNPRHKITKRGQNVTFRCDPISEHNRLYWYRQTLGQGPEFLTYFQNEAQLEKSRLLSDRFSAERPKGSFSTLEIQRTEQGDSAMYLCASSPRDRAYEQYFGPGTRLTVT.

The chain recombines TRBV14 with TRBJ1-5; D remains unclear. Trimming pared 4 bases from V and 10 bases from J, leaving 17 bases between. Germline V gene sequence: CDR1 SGHDN, CDR2 FVKESK. The CDR3 contains 14 residues. The CDR3 DNA is TGTGCCAGCAGCCTAAGTGGGCGTTACAGCCCCCAGCATTTT. This gives the protein CASSLSGRYSPQHF.

This sequence joins TRBV5-1 and TRBJ1-3; TRBD1 matches at 7 bases. Germline V gives CDR1 SGHRS, CDR2 YFSETQ. The CDR3 has 17 residues. The ends lost 4 bases at V and 0 bases at J; junction bases unmatched: 10. The CDR3 loop reads CASSPGQVLVSGNTIYF. The CDR3 region has the DNA TGCGCCAGCAGCCCCGGACAGGTCCTTGTCTCTGGAAACACCATATATTTT.

This clone was seen a handful of times. The chain uses TRBV4-1 and TRBJ1-1; TRBD1 matches 7 bases. This CDR3 region has 15 residues. Losses at the gene ends were 1 base for V and 4 bases for J; bases not matched to a gene: 6. CDR1 MGHRA and CDR2 YSYEKL come from the germline V gene. The CDR3 is CASSQVSGGTTEAFF. The DNA of the CDR3 is TGCGCCAGCAGCCAAGTTTCAGGGGGAACCACTGAAGCTTTCTTT.

This chain links TRBV27 with TRBJ1-2; 7 positions agree with TRBD1. V gave up 6 bases and J gave up 5 bases; unmatched junction bases: 12. The CDR3 extends over 15 amino acids. CDR1 and CDR2 from the germline V gene are MNHEY and SMNVEV (reference sequence). The CDR3 region is CASSIDRAVRYGYTF. DNA for the CDR3: TGTGCCAGCAGCATTGACAGGGCGGTGAGGTATGGCTACACCTTC.

The V call is TRBV5-1, the J call TRBJ1-1; D remains ambiguous. The ends were cut back, 0 bases at V and 1 base at J, with 7 bases in the middle. The CDR3 has 14 amino acids. Looked up from germline, CDR1 is SGHRS and CDR2 is YFSETQ. CDR3 bases: TGCGCCAGCAGCTTGGGGGTCGGGAACACTGAAGCTTTCTTT. Translation: CASSLGVGNTEAFF.

J is TRBJ2-3 and V is TRBV9; 7 bases match TRBD2. With 2 bases clipped from V and 4 bases from J, the junction kept 10 bases outside the gene matches. Per germline, CDR1 SGDLS and CDR2 YYNGEE. The CDR3 extends over 16 amino acids. The CDR3 DNA follows: TGTGCCAGCAGCGTGATCGGAGGGAGGGCCGCAGATACGCAGTATTTT. As protein: CASSVIGGRAADTQYF.

The chain links TRBV5-1 to TRBJ1-6; D may be TRBD1 (6 bases). The CDR3 runs to 14 residues. The V gene's germline CDR1 is SGHRS and CDR2 YFSETQ. V was shortened by 0 bases and J by 9 bases, with 10 bases between the two germline ends. This CDR3 reads CASSLGRGGSPLHF. The DNA of the CDR3 is TGCGCCAGCAGCTTGGGCAGGGGAGGTTCACCCCTCCACTTT.

The chain uses TRBV7-2 and TRBJ2-1; unclear D gene. This CDR3 comprises 15 residues. Germline loops: CDR1 SGHTA, CDR2 FQGNSA. Trimming removed 1 base from V and 0 bases from J, with 7 bases in between. Written as DNA, the CDR3 is TGTGCCAGCAGCTTAGACCCAAACTCCTACAATGAGCAGTTCTTC. It codes for CASSLDPNSYNEQFF.

The rearrangement joins TRBV5-1 to TRBJ2-5; 8 bases are a match to TRBD1. This CDR3 is 16 amino acids long. The J segment lost 1 base and the V segment lost 0 bases, leaving 5 bases of the junction unmatched. Germline loops: CDR1 SGHRS, CDR2 YFSETQ. CDR3 in amino acids: CASSLVSDRGQETQYF. As DNA, the CDR3 is TGCGCCAGCAGCTTGGTCTCCGACAGGGGCCAAGAGACCCAGTACTTC.

DNA of the CDR3: TGTGCCAGCAGCGTAGGGCAGGGAACGGCCTACGAGCAGTACTTC. Protein product: CASSVGQGTAYEQYF. The chain uses TRBV9 and TRBJ2-7; tentatively, D is TRBD1 (5 bases). Between the trimmed V and J ends, which lost 0 bases and 2 bases, there was a span of 12 bases. From germline, CDR1 is SGDLS and CDR2 YYNGEE. The CDR3 runs to 15 residues.

J is TRBJ2-1 and V is TRBV6-1, with TRBD2 matching 10 bases. CDR1 is MNHNS and CDR2 is SASEGT in the germline V gene. The CDR3 runs 15 residues. Trimming at V came to 4 bases and at J to 4 bases, leaving 4 bases not matched to a gene. CDR3 DNA sequence: TGTGCCAGCAGTGGAGTAGCGGGAGGTTACAATGAGCAGTTCTTC. Translated: CASSGVAGGYNEQFF.